Below, 5 T cell receptor beta chains from the same sample are listed, as sequenced in a study of shared clonotypes between healthy human individuals. The naive CD8 subset, CD45RO-negative cells positively selected for CCR7, excluded terminally differentiated effector memory CD45RA+ cells. Profiling relied on immunoSEQ multiplex PCR, and the TCRdb table lists in-frame clones only, not all of them. Here the sample spans over 2 million clones, less than 95% being singletons. The sequenced material came from naive CD8+ T cells sorted from blood. The source of these receptors is a man between 18 and 35 years old in good health.

This chain joins TRBV27 and TRBJ2-1, with D perhaps matching TRBD2 (5 bases). The CDR3 has 15 amino acids. V was pared by 10 bases and J by 0 bases, with 16 bases between. Germline V gives CDR1 MNHEY, CDR2 SMNVEV (reference sequence). CDR3 protein: CATQRRSSSYNEQFF. CDR3 coding DNA: TGTGCCACCCAGCGGCGGTCGAGCTCCTACAATGAGCAGTTCTTC.

CDR3 bases: TGTGCCAGCAAATCAGGGGGTAATGAGCAGTTCTTC. This gives the protein CASKSGGNEQFF. V and J are TRBV2 and TRBJ2-1, with TRBD1 matching 7 bases. V was pared by 7 bases and J by 7 bases, with 4 bases of the junction left unmatched. This CDR3 has 12 amino acids. CDR1 and CDR2 from the germline V gene are SNHLY and FYNNEI.

V and J are TRBV11-2 and TRBJ2-3; D not resolved. V was trimmed by 1 base and J by 0 bases, leaving 17 bases between them. Germline V gene sequence: CDR1 SGHAT, CDR2 FQNNGV. The CDR3 spans 18 residues. The DNA of the CDR3 is TGTGCCAGCAGCTTAGTTGTATATGCCGGAGCTAGCACAGATACGCAGTATTTT. Translated, it gives CASSLVVYAGASTDTQYF.

V gene TRBV2 combines with J gene TRBJ2-6; no definite D call. This CDR3 contains 15 residues. Between the trimmed V and J ends, which lost 6 bases and 0 bases, there was a span of 9 bases. Looked up from germline, CDR1 is SNHLY and CDR2 is FYNNEI. This chain's CDR3 is CASSRVYSGANVLTF. DNA for the CDR3: TGTGCCAGCAGCCGGGTTTACTCTGGGGCCAACGTCCTGACTTTC.

This rearrangement joins TRBV2 to TRBJ2-7; TRBD2 matches 15 bases. The V segment lost 11 bases and the J segment 4 bases; nucleotides outside the gene matches: 3. The CDR3 runs 13 residues. Germline V gene sequence: CDR1 SNHLY, CDR2 FYNNEI. The CDR3, as DNA: TGTGCCGGACTAGCGGGAGGGCCGTACGAGCAGTACTTC. It translates to CAGLAGGPYEQYF.